At least ten counts were recorded for the clone carrying this T cell receptor beta chain. This sample's treatment: preoperative locoregional IRX-2 cytokine immunotherapy. Samples came from a phase Ib trial of preoperative locoregional IRX-2 cytokine immunotherapy. Produced via immunoSEQ multiplex PCR; TCRdb's table is partial and in-frame only. The sample carries 95,000 to 100,000 clones, around 86% recorded once. The record originates from a study of preoperative IRX-2 immunotherapy in early breast cancer. The CDR3 sequence is 15 residues long. V was shortened by 6 bases and J by 4 bases, with 15 bases between the two germline ends. Germline CDR1 SGHNT, CDR2 YENEEA.

This TCR was recovered from a human donor with breast cancer. The specimen comprised tumor tissue, sampled after IRX-2 immunotherapy. The rearrangement joins TRBV11-3 to TRBJ2-2; tentative D call: TRBD1 (5 bases). CDR3 in DNA: TGTGCCAGCAGGGATGTAGGGGTGAGCACCGGGGAGCTGTTTTTT. Amino acid sequence: CASRDVGVSTGELFF.